This T cell receptor beta chain was obtained from a study of beta chain features in type 1 diabetes (dated by TCRdb to about 2018). In the study overall: Mean age, gender distribution, total cell number and subset yield did not differ between patients and healthy donors. Regulatory and stem cell-like memory subsets were obtained from only 8 patients and roughly eight healthy donors, while naive and central memory subsets were obtained from all 30 or so donors. A total of about 100,000,000 sorted cells were examined across all samples, and RNA yield correlated strongly with the number of cells per subset. The study compared TCRB repertoires of sorted circulating CD4+ T cell subsets between recently diagnosed type 1 diabetes patients and matched healthy donors.

The entire amount of isolated RNA was reverse transcribed using the High Capacity cDNA Reverse Transcription Kit, so the sequenced TCRB transcripts were expressed ones. Stem cell-like memory T cell samples underwent survey-depth immunoSEQ sequencing, averaging roughly 1 million total reads per sample. After sorted cells were lysed in RLT buffer, RNA was extracted with DNase-treated RNeasy Micro or Mini kits, with the choice depending on cell number. Each cell subset was processed on its own to prevent cross-contamination, while patient and healthy donor samples were processed together. TCRB sequences were amplified from cDNA with the immunoSEQ multiplex PCR, producing 87-bp fragments spanning the CDR3 region. Amplicons were sequenced on the Illumina HiSeq platform. On the study's bioinformatics: Synthetic template baselines were used to correct PCR bias computationally, reads within Hamming distance 2 were collapsed together, and singletons that could not be merged were discarded. Reads were aligned against IMGT to assign V, D and J genes, CDR3 length and insertions or deletions at six rearrangement sites. Clonotype counts were normalized to sorted cell number within each subset before computing true diversity and Gini coefficients with the tcR R package. The overlap coefficient, calculated on TCRB nucleotide sequences, was used to quantify repertoire sharing. This is the immuneACCESS table as TCRdb keeps it, with only in-frame sequences that have V and J called. A part of the clones is gone; compared with another copy, unresolved V genes explain less than half, and the rest is unexplained. The V and J calls and the clone size are those of that table, but D and trimming were determined from the DNA. Counted in this sample were 35,000 to 50,000 clones; roughly 50% of them appeared once. The ten top clones hold 0.2% to 0.3% of the sample.

From each donor, a single peripheral blood sample of approximately 120 mL on average was drawn into heparinised tubes. A BD FACSAria II was used to sort naive, central memory, regulatory and stem cell-like memory CD4+ T cells with a panel that included CD45RO, CCR7, CD25, CD127, CD95 and CD27. Every sorted population had a purity above 98%. PBMCs were isolated immediately by Lymphoprep density gradient centrifugation and stained directly without culture. So that batch effects would be minimized, each experiment stained and sorted samples in pairs, pairing one healthy donor with one patient. The sample holds a few counts of this clone. Its antigen remains unidentified. No quality values exist for individual bases; no much larger clone is one base distant. Study-level results and caveats: Fewer insertions and more nucleotide deletions at VDJ recombination sites were observed in patients with type 1 diabetes, implying thymic rearrangement abnormalities. Because the HLA sub-analyses included only small numbers of individuals, any influence of HLA type on TCRB rearrangement was left unresolved. Shorter templates might have been favored by PCR, but patient and control samples were amplified and corrected together, so both groups would have been affected equally by any skew. A moderate but significant shortening of TCRB CDR3 length was observed in type 1 diabetes patients in all four CD4+ subsets. Because cDNA was sequenced instead of genomic DNA, activated cells with high expression could be over-represented, although the groups did not differ in activation or CD3 levels. Naive, central memory and regulatory TCRB repertoires appeared more similar among patients than among healthy donors.

The CDR3 covers 13 residues, taking in both the cysteine and the phenylalanine. Only the CDR3 DNA stays, 39 bases, in frame from base 1. V lost 9 bases and J lost 5 bases, and the count of bases not matched to a germline gene is 7. Via the germline V gene (reference sequence), CDR1 is MNHNY and CDR2 SVGAGI. The V gene is TRBV6-6 and the J gene is TRBJ2-7; the junction holds 10 bases that match TRBD2. Sample: stem cell memory CD4+ T cells from blood. According to the study, the label for this sample's cell subset or site signals: stem cell-like memory CD4+ T cells. The clonotype was recovered from a woman aged 25 to 45 in good health. The CDR3 is CASRAGGLNEQYF. The nucleotides are TGTGCCAGTAGAGCGGGAGGGCTCAACGAGCAGTACTTC.